Listed below are T cell receptor beta chains from one sample, sequenced in a study of vaccination and CD4 T cells after COVID-19. TCRdb used MiXCR to reprocess the PCR reads, holding one entry per CDR3 protein. In the table there are fewer than 15,000 distinct CDR3 sequences, roughly 31% of which are singletons. These receptors are not linked to any known antigen. Source material: cultured CD4+ T cells from blood. These receptors all come from a human donor with COVID-19. CDR3s include the opening cysteine and the closing phenylalanine or tryptophan. A D gene is named only where the DNA matches it firmly. Rows may omit the clone size; those that give it use once, few, many or a size class.

15	TRBJ2-5	TRBV10-3	TRBD1	few	TGTGCCATCAGTGTGGGGACAGGGGGCGGAGAGACCCAGTACTTC	CAISVGTGGGETQYF
13	TRBJ1-5	TRBV28	NA	NA	TGTGCCAGCACCAGACAGAGCAATCAGCCCCAGCATTTT	CASTRQSNQPQHF
14	TRBJ2-5	TRBV20-1	TRBD2	medium-sized	TGCAGTGCTGACCGAGCGGGGGAGCAAGAGACCCAGTACTTC	CSADRAGEQETQYF
13	TRBJ1-3	TRBV7-2	NA	few	TGTGCCAGCAGCTCAGACCCAGGGAACACCATATATTTT	CASSSDPGNTIYF
16	TRBJ1-4	TRBV5-4	NA	NA	TGTGCCAGCAGCGCCGACGCCAGGGCCACTAATGAAAAACTGTTTTTT	CASSADARATNEKLFF
13	TRBJ1-2	TRBV7-2	NA	few	TGTGCCACAGGGGCGGGAGCTAACTATGGCTACACCTTC	CATGAGANYGYTF
16	TRBJ2-3	TRBV6-5	TRBD2	NA	TGTGCCAGCAGTTACGGGGAGCGGGGGGCAACAGATACGCAGTATTTT	CASSYGERGATDTQYF
15	TRBJ2-3	TRBV11-2	NA	NA	TGTGCCAGCAGCTTAACAGCGCGGGGCACAGATACGCAGTATTTT	CASSLTARGTDTQYF
15	TRBJ2-2	TRBV14	NA	NA	TGTGCCAGCAGCCAAGGACAGCTGAACACCGGGGAGCTGTTTTTT	CASSQGQLNTGELFF
12	TRBJ1-2	TRBV6-1	NA	medium-sized	TGTGCCAGCAGTGAACCGATCGATGGCTACACCTTC	CASSEPIDGYTF